The next 15 T cell receptor beta chains were all read from a single sample in a study of blood T cells in healthy people across ages. A second roughly 6 to 11 cycle PCR used barcoded and J-beta primers. MiXCR was run by TCRdb on the 5' RACE reads, yielding one entry per CDR3 protein. The sample carries roughly 1.6 million distinct CDR3 sequences, approximately 32% recorded once. The sequenced material came from blood. The receptors were gathered from a woman in her 30s in good health.

This clonotype was seen a handful of times. The V gene is TRBV4-1, the J gene TRBJ1-5; D remains ambiguous. Trimming cost V 4 bases and J 3 bases, with 13 bases left between them. Germline V gene lookup returns CDR1 MGHRA and CDR2 YSYEKL. The CDR3 is 15 amino acids. CDR3 bases: TGCGCCAGCAGCCCACACGCAGGCCTCAATCAGCCCCAGCATTTT. It yields the protein CASSPHAGLNQPQHF.

V gene TRBV4-1 combines with J gene TRBJ2-3, with TRBD2 identical over 9 bases. The CDR3 length is 16 residues. Germline CDR1 reads MGHRA; CDR2 reads YSYEKL. J lost 10 bases, V lost 3 bases, and 14 bases had no gene match. Here the CDR3 DNA reads TGCGCCAGCAGCCAGACCGGGACTAGCCTACCGTTGGCGCAGTATTTT. This translates into CASSQTGTSLPLAQYF.

This clonotype was counted a few times. This rearrangement joins TRBV14 to TRBJ2-5; 11 bases are shared with TRBD2. CDR3 length equals 16 residues. Trimming removed 2 bases from V and 2 bases from J; junction bases left unmatched: 4. CDR1 is SGHDN, CDR2 FVKESK, per germline. This chain's CDR3 is CASSQSLAGGQETQYF. The CDR3 nucleotides read TGTGCCAGCAGCCAATCGCTAGCGGGGGGACAAGAGACCCAGTACTTC.

This clonotype showed up just a few times. V usage is TRBV20-1 and J usage is TRBJ2-3, with TRBD1 matching 10 bases. Germline-derived CDR1 and CDR2 are DFQATT and SNEGSKA (reference sequence). The CDR3 extends over 14 amino acids. V shed 5 bases, J shed 4 bases, and the junction held 6 bases outside the gene matches. The CDR3 loop is CSAHRDRGADTQYF. CDR3 in DNA: TGCAGTGCTCACCGGGACAGGGGAGCAGATACGCAGTATTTT.

The genes are TRBV15 and TRBJ2-5, with 7 bases that match TRBD2. From germline, CDR1 is LNHNV and CDR2 YYDKDF (reference sequence). The CDR3 has 17 amino acids. The V and J ends lost 3 bases and 2 bases, in that order; junction bases with no gene match: 12. CDR3 amino acids: CATSRDNPTSRQETQYF. For the CDR3, the DNA is TGTGCCACCAGCAGGGACAACCCGACTAGCAGGCAAGAGACCCAGTACTTC.

This clonotype was seen repeatedly, ten times or more. The chain carries TRBV12-3 or TRBV12-4 and TRBJ2-7; 7 bases agree with TRBD1. This CDR3 region has 14 residues. Losses at the gene ends were 5 bases for V and 0 bases for J; bases not matched to a gene: 4. CDR3 coding DNA: TGTGCCAGCAGTCTAGGGACAGCCTCCTACGAGCAGTACTTC. Translation gives CASSLGTASYEQYF.

This CDR3 is CASSSSGGGNEQFF. The CDR3 region has the DNA TGTGCCAGCAGTTCCTCGGGGGGGGGCAATGAGCAGTTCTTC. The chain uses TRBV6-5 and TRBJ2-1; 8 bases are a match to TRBD2. Germline CDR1 and CDR2: MNHEY and SVGAGI. The ends lost 4 bases at V and 6 bases at J; junction bases unmatched: 5. This CDR3 contains 14 residues.

About this clonotype: Germline is not matched at one junction end, which may reflect a read error. The chain has TRBV25-1 and TRBJ2-3; 14 bases agree with TRBD2. This CDR3 region has 17 residues. Germline-derived CDR1 and CDR2 are MGHDK and SYGVNS. The CDR3 reads CAGRGTSGGPSTDTQYF. The CDR3 nucleotides are TGTGCCGGCAGAGGGACTAGCGGGGGTCCTAGCACAGATACGCAGTATTTT.

The V gene is TRBV20-1, the J gene TRBJ1-2; D remains unclear. This CDR3 has 11 residues. The germline V and J ends were trimmed by 2 bases and 9 bases, with 10 bases remaining between them. CDR1 and CDR2 from the germline V gene are DFQATT and SNEGSKA (reference sequence). The CDR3 sequence is CSARTSGSYTF. The DNA for the CDR3 is TGCAGTGCTAGAACCAGCGGGAGCTACACCTTC.

The chain links TRBV6-1 to TRBJ2-5; D is unresolved. Germline assignment: CDR1 MNHNS and CDR2 SASEGT. V was trimmed by 1 base and J by 5 bases, leaving 14 bases between them. CDR3 length: 15 residues. The CDR3 loop reads CASSEGAGHGETQYF. The CDR3 DNA follows: TGTGCCAGCAGTGAAGGAGCAGGCCATGGGGAGACCCAGTACTTC.

This clonotype was counted at least ten times. The V and J genes are TRBV24-1 and TRBJ2-3; 7 nucleotides align to TRBD1. V lost 4 bases, J lost 0 bases, and 3 bases stayed unmatched. The CDR3 is made up of 15 amino acids. The germline V gene has CDR1 KGHDR and CDR2 SFDVKD. CDR3 nucleotide sequence: TGTGCCACCAGTGACACGGGACAGAGCACAGATACGCAGTATTTT. This encodes CATSDTGQSTDTQYF.

Remarks on this clonotype: A much larger clone sits a single nucleotide away, making a read error possible. The V and J genes are TRBV7-2 and TRBJ2-7; 9 nucleotides agree with TRBD2. Germline-derived CDR1 and CDR2 are SGHTA and FQGNSA. This CDR3 is built from 15 residues. For the CDR3, the DNA is TGTGCCGGCAGCTTAGCGGGTAGCGGGGGCTACGAGCAGTACTTC. This gives the protein CAGSLAGSGGYEQYF.

In this sample, this clonotype turned up once. This rearrangement joins TRBV6-5 to TRBJ1-2; 7 bases match TRBD1. The CDR3 spans 14 residues. The trim removed 0 bases at V and 4 bases at J, leaving 2 bases unmatched. Germline V CDR1 and CDR2: MNHEY, SVGAGI. The CDR3 DNA sequence: TGTGCCAGCAGTTACTCGAGGGGGCCCTATGGCTACACCTTC. Translation: CASSYSRGPYGYTF.

The V call is TRBV5-4, the J call TRBJ2-5; a possible D gene is TRBD2 (5 bases). V dropped 4 bases and J dropped 5 bases, with 15 bases sitting between them. CDR3 length: 14 amino acids. In germline, CDR1 is SGHNT, CDR2 YYREEE (reference sequence). This chain's CDR3 is CASSRVGEPETQYF. CDR3 nucleotides: TGTGCCAGCAGCCGAGTGGGAGAGCCGGAGACCCAGTACTTC.

This clonotype was observed a few times. The limits of the CDR3 on the DNA are not certain, so only TCRdb's listed CDR3 is given. The CDR3 loop reads CASILDEQYF. The chain links TRBV21-1 to TRBJ2-4. TRBV21-1 is recorded as a pseudogene. Termini included, the CDR3 measures 10 amino acids.